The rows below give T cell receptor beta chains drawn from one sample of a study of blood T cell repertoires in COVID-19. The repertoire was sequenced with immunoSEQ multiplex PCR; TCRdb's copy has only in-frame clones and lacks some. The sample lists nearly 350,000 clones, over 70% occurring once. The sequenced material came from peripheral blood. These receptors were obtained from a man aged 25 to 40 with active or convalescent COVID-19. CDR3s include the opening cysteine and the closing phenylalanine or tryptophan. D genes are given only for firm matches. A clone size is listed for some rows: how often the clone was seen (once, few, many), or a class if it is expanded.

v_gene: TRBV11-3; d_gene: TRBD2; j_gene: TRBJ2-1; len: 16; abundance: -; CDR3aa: CASSSGGLAGGYEQFF; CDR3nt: TGTGCCAGCAGCTCGGGGGGACTAGCGGGAGGATATGAGCAGTTCTTC
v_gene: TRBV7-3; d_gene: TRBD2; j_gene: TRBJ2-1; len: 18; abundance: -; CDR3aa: CASSRLGEGPLIGNEQFF; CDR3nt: TGTGCCAGCAGCCGGCTCGGGGAGGGCCCCCTAATTGGCAATGAGCAGTTCTTC
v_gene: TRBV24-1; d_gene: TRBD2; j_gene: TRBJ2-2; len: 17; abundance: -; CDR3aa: CATSDPQAGGDTGELFF; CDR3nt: TGTGCCACCAGTGATCCGCAAGCGGGAGGAGACACCGGGGAGCTGTTTTTT
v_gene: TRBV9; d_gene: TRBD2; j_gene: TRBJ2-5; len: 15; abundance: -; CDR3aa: CASSAGTRRQETQYF; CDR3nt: TGTGCCAGCAGCGCCGGGACTAGGAGGCAAGAGACCCAGTACTTC
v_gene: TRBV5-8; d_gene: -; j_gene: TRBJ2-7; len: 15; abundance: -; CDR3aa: CASSPLAGTRYEQYF; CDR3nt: TGTGCCAGCAGCCCGTTGGCCGGGACTCGTTACGAGCAGTACTTC
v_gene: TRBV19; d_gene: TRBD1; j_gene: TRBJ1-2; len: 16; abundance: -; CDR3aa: CASSSGEGQGAYGYTF; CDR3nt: TGTGCCAGTAGTTCCGGCGAGGGACAGGGGGCTTATGGCTACACCTTC
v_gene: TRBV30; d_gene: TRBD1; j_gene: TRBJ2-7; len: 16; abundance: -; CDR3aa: CAWRGPGQGVSYEQYF; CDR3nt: TGTGCCTGGAGGGGACCGGGACAGGGGGTATCCTACGAGCAGTACTTC
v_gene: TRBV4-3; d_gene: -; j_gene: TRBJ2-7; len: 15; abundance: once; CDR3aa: CASSQDRTGRDEQYF; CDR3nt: TGCGCCAGCAGCCAAGATAGAACAGGGCGGGACGAGCAGTACTTC
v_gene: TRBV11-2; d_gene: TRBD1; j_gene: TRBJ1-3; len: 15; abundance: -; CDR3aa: CASSFSTGGGNTIYF; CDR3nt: TGTGCCAGCAGCTTCTCGACAGGGGGCGGAAACACCATATATTTT
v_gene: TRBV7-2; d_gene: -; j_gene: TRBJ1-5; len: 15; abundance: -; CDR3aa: CASSLVVGGNQPQHF; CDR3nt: TGTGCCAGCAGCTTAGTTGTGGGGGGAAATCAGCCCCAGCATTTT
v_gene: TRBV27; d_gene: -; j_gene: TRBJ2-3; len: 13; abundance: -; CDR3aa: CASRPLGTDTQYF; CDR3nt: TGTGCCAGCAGACCCTTAGGCACAGATACGCAGTATTTT
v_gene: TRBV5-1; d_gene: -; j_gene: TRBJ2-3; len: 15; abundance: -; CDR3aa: CASSLEDLRTDTQYF; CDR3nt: TGCGCCAGCAGCTTGGAAGATCTCAGGACAGATACGCAGTATTTT
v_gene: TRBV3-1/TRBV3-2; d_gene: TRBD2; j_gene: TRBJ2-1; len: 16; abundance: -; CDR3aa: CASSPYSGGPTAEQFF; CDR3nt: TGTGCCAGCAGCCCGTATAGCGGGGGGCCTACGGCCGAGCAGTTCTTC
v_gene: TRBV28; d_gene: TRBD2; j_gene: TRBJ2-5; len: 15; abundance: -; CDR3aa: CASSGLAELQETQYF; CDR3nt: TGTGCCAGCAGTGGACTAGCAGAGCTTCAAGAGACCCAGTACTTC
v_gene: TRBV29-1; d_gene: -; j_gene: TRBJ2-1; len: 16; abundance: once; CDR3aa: CSVEWRDLPKSDEQFF; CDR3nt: TGCAGCGTTGAGTGGCGGGACCTCCCAAAGTCCGATGAGCAGTTCTTC
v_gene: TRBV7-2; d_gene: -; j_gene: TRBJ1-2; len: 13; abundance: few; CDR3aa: CASSSILSVRVTF; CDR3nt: TGTGCCAGCAGCTCCATTTTGAGCGTGCGAGTCACCTTC
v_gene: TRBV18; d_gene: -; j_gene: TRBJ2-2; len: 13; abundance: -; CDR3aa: CASSRYRERELFF; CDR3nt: TGTGCCAGCTCACGATACAGGGAACGGGAGCTGTTTTTT
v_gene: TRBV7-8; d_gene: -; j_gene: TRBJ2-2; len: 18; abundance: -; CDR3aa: CASSLPPLYRTNTGELFF; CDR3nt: TGTGCCAGCAGCTTACCCCCGCTGTACAGGACGAACACCGGGGAGCTGTTTTTT
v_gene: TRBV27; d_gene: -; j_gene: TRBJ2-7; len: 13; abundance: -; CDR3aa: CASSLRDSYEQYF; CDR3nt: TGTGCCAGCAGTTTGCGTGACTCCTACGAGCAGTACTTC
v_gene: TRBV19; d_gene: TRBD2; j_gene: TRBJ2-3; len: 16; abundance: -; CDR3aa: CASSVLLAGGTDTQYF; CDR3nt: TGTGCCAGTAGTGTACTCCTAGCGGGAGGGACAGATACGCAGTATTTT
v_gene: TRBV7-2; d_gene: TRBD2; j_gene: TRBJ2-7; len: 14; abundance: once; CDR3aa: CASSFASGGYEQYF; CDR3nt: TGTGCCAGCAGCTTTGCTAGCGGGGGCTACGAGCAGTACTTC
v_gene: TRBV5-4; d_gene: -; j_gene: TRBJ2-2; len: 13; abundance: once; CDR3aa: CASSFRGSGELFF; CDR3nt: TGTGCCAGCAGCTTTAGGGGGTCCGGGGAGCTGTTTTTT
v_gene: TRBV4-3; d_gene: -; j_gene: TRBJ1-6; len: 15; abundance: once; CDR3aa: CASSQAGGGHSPLHF; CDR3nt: TGCGCCAGCAGCCAGGCCGGGGGGGGGCATTCACCCCTCCACTTT
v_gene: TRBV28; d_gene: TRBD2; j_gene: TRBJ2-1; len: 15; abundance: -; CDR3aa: CASSTPGLDQEEQFF; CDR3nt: TGTGCCAGCAGCACCCCGGGACTAGACCAAGAAGAGCAGTTCTTC
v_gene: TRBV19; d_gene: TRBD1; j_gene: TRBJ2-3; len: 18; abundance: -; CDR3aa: CASTRGPRTGPTTDTQYF; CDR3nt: TGTGCCAGTACAAGGGGCCCCCGGACAGGACCTACCACAGATACGCAGTATTTT
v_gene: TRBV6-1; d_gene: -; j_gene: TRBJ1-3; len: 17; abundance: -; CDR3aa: CASSERGGIASGNTIYF; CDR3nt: TGTGCCAGCAGTGAAAGGGGGGGCATTGCTTCTGGAAACACCATATATTTT
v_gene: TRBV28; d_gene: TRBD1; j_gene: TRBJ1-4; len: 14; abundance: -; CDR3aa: CASSTGVTNEKLFF; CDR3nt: TGTGCCAGCAGTACAGGGGTAACTAATGAAAAACTGTTTTTT
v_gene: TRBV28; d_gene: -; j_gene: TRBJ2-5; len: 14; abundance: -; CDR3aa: CASSFGGGGETQYF; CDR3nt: TGTGCCAGCAGTTTCGGGGGAGGAGGCGAGACCCAGTACTTC
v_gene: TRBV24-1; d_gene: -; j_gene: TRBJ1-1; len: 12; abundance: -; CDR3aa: CATSQSGAGAFF; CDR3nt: TGTGCCACCAGTCAGTCTGGGGCAGGAGCTTTCTTT
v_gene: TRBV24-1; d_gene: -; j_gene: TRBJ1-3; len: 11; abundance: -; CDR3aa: CATSEADTIYF; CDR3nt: TGTGCCACCAGTGAAGCTGACACCATATATTTT
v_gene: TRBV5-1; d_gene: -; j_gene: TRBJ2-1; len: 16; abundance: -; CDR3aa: CASSLGQGGTYNEQFF; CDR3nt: TGCGCCAGCAGCTTGGGTCAGGGGGGAACCTACAATGAGCAGTTCTTC
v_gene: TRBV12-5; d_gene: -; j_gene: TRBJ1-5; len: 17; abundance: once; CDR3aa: CASGLVREGYSNQPQHF; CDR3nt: TGTGCTAGTGGTTTGGTACGGGAGGGGTATAGCAATCAGCCCCAGCATTTT
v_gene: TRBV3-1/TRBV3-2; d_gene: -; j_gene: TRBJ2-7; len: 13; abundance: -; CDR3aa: CASSQDRNNEQYF; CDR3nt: TGTGCCAGCAGCCAAGACAGAAATAACGAGCAGTACTTC
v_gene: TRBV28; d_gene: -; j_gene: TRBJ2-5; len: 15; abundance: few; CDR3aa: CASSPGGWTGETQYF; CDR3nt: TGTGCCAGCAGTCCCGGTGGCTGGACGGGGGAGACCCAGTACTTC
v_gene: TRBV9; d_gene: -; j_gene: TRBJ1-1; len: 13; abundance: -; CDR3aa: CASSVATYTEAFF; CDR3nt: TGTGCCAGCAGCGTAGCTACCTACACTGAAGCTTTCTTT
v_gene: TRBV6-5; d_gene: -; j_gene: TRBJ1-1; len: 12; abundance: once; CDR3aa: CASRIQSAEAFF; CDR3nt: TGTGCCAGCAGGATACAGTCGGCTGAAGCTTTCTTT
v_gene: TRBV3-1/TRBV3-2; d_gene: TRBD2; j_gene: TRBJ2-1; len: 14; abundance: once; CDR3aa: CASSPPISGNEQFF; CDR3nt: TGTGCCAGCAGCCCCCCGATTAGCGGGAATGAGCAGTTCTTC
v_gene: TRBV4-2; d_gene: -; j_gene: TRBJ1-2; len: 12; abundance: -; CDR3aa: CASSQGGVGYTF; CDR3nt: TGTGCCAGCAGCCAAGGCGGAGTCGGCTACACCTTC
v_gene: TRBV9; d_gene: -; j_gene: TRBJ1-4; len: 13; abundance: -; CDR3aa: CASSVDPSEKLFF; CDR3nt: TGTGCCAGCAGCGTAGACCCGAGTGAAAAACTGTTTTTT
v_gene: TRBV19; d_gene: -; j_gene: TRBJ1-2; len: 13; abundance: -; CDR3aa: CASTTVANYGYTF; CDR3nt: TGTGCCAGTACGACAGTCGCTAACTATGGCTACACCTTC
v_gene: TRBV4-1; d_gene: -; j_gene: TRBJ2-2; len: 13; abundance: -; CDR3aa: CASSPREPGELFF; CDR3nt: TGCGCCAGCAGCCCCCGGGAGCCCGGGGAGCTGTTTTTT
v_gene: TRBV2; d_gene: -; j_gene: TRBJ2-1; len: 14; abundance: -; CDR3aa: CASSPPPGEDEQFF; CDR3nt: TGTGCCAGCTCCCCTCCCCCGGGTGAGGATGAGCAGTTCTTC
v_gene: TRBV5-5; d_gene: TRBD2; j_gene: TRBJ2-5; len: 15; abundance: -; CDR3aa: CASSLGGGAGETQYF; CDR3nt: TGTGCCAGCAGCTTAGGCGGGGGGGCCGGAGAGACCCAGTACTTC
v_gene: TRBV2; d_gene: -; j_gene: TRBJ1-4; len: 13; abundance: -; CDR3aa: CASSEALQGKLFF; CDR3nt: TGTGCCAGCAGTGAAGCGCTCCAGGGCAAACTGTTTTTT
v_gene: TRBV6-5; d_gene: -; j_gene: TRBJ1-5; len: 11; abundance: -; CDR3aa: CASGRGQPQHF; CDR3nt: TGTGCCAGCGGCCGGGGTCAGCCCCAGCATTTT
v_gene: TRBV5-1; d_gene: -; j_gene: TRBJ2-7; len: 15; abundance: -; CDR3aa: CASRQGTPISYEQYF; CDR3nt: TGCGCCAGCAGACAGGGAACCCCTATCTCCTACGAGCAGTACTTC
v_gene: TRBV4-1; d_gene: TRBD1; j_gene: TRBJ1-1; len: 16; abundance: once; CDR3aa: CASSPLGQGPNTEAFF; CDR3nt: TGCGCCAGCAGCCCCCTGGGACAGGGACCCAACACTGAAGCTTTCTTT
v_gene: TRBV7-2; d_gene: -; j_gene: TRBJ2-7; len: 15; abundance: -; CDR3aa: CASSLWAGASYEQYF; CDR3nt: TGTGCCAGCAGCCTTTGGGCAGGGGCCTCCTACGAGCAGTACTTC
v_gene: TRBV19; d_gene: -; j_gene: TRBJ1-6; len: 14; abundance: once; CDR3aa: CATNTGNPNSPLHF; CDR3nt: TGTGCCACGAACACAGGGAATCCTAATTCACCCCTCCACTTT
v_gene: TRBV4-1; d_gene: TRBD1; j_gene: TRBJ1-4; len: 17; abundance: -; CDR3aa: CASSQRAGTALNEKLFF; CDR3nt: TGCGCCAGCAGCCAAAGGGCGGGGACAGCACTTAATGAAAAACTGTTTTTT